The 21 T cell receptor beta chains below were found in one sample sequenced in a study of T cells in localized non-small cell lung cancer. Here immunoSEQ multiplex PCR was the method, and the copy in TCRdb shows in-frame clones only, minus some. The sample holds around 26,000 clones, 90% seen once. The sequencing used peripheral blood, collected before any cancer treatment. The receptors derive from a woman aged 40 to 75 with stage I lung adenocarcinoma.

The rearrangement links TRBV5-4 to TRBJ1-2; D unclear. The CDR3 spans 14 residues. Between the trimmed V and J ends, which lost 0 bases and 2 bases, there was a span of 8 bases. Germline CDR1 reads SGHNT; CDR2 reads YYREEE (reference sequence). DNA for the CDR3: TGTGCCAGCAGCTTGGTGGGAGAAAACTATGGCTACACCTTC. It codes for CASSLVGENYGYTF. Full variable domain (missing parts from reference TRBV5-4 and TRBJ1-2): ETGVTQSPTHLIKTRGQQVTLRCSSQSGHNTVSWYQQALGQGPQFIFQYYREEENGRGNFPPRFSGLQFPNYSSELNVNALELDDSALYLCASSLVGENYGYTFGSGTRLTVV.

V gene TRBV15 combines with J gene TRBJ2-7; D may match TRBD1 or TRBD2 (6 bases each). Between the trimmed V and J ends, which lost 6 bases and 0 bases, there was a span of 12 bases. The germline V gene encodes CDR1 LNHNV and CDR2 YYDKDF (reference sequence). The CDR3 totals 14 residues. The CDR3 protein is CATRAGHLSYEQYF. The CDR3 nucleotides are TGTGCCACCAGGGCGGGACACCTCTCCTACGAGCAGTACTTC.

V usage is TRBV5-1 and J usage is TRBJ2-7, with 8 bases aligning to TRBD2. Germline-derived CDR1 and CDR2 are SGHRS and YFSETQ. The CDR3 extends over 15 amino acids. V was pared by 1 base and J by 6 bases, with 9 bases of the junction left unmatched. CDR3 sequence reads: CASSLRTSTGGEQYF. CDR3 nucleotide sequence: TGCGCCAGCAGCTTGAGGACTAGCACCGGGGGCGAGCAGTACTTC.

The gene calls are TRBV19 and TRBJ1-2; D call uncertain. Germline values: CDR1 LNHDA, CDR2 SQIVND (reference sequence). Trimming took 5 bases from V and 2 from J, leaving 12 bases between them. The CDR3 has 14 amino acids. The CDR3 reads CASSSSLGNYGYTF. The CDR3 bases are TGTGCCAGTAGTTCCAGCCTTGGGAACTATGGCTACACCTTC.

The chain carries TRBV11-2 and TRBJ2-7, with 7 bases that match TRBD1. This CDR3 spans 13 amino acids. With 4 bases clipped from V and 4 bases from J, the junction kept 4 bases outside the gene matches. Germline values: CDR1 SGHAT, CDR2 FQNNGV. Here the CDR3 reads CASSSNRGYEQYF. The CDR3 DNA sequence: TGTGCCAGCAGCTCTAACAGGGGATACGAGCAGTACTTC.

The J gene is TRBJ2-7, the V gene TRBV11-2, with D uncertain. The CDR3 contains 14 residues. Trimming pared 4 bases from V and 0 bases from J, leaving 10 bases between. Germline V gene lookup returns CDR1 SGHAT and CDR2 FQNNGV. The CDR3 loop reads CASSSRLGSYEQYF. DNA for the CDR3: TGTGCCAGCAGCTCTCGACTGGGCTCCTACGAGCAGTACTTC.

This clone was detected only once. This chain connects TRBV7-2 to TRBJ2-7; 13 bases map to TRBD2. Losses at the gene ends were 5 bases for V and 3 bases for J; bases not matched to a gene: 4. Germline CDR1 and CDR2: SGHTA and FQGNSA. The CDR3 sequence is 15 residues long. CDR3 loop: CASSARTSGSYEQYF. For the CDR3, the DNA is TGTGCCAGCAGCGCTAGGACTAGCGGGAGCTACGAGCAGTACTTC.

The chain carries TRBV11-3 and TRBJ2-3; D not resolved. Germline V lookup: CDR1 SGHNT, CDR2 YENEEA. The V end lost 1 base, the J end lost 1 base, and 6 bases lay between the germline ends. There are 14 residues in the CDR3. The CDR3 loop reads CASSLAAGTDTQYF. CDR3 nucleotide sequence: TGTGCCAGCAGCTTAGCGGCAGGCACAGATACGCAGTATTTT.

The chain couples TRBV29-1 to TRBJ1-1; no firm D call. Trimming shortened V by 3 bases and J by 2 bases, and 10 bases separated the two germline ends. The CDR3 loop spans 13 amino acids. Germline CDR1 reads SQVTM; CDR2 reads ANQGSEA. CDR3 protein: CSVEWGRNTEAFF. As DNA, the CDR3 is TGCAGCGTTGAGTGGGGAAGAAACACTGAAGCTTTCTTT.

The chain combines TRBV11-3 with TRBJ2-1; 10 nucleotides line up with TRBD2. The V and J ends lost 4 bases and 1 base, in that order; junction bases with no gene match: 4. Germline V CDR1 and CDR2: SGHNT, YENEEA. This CDR3 is 16 amino acids long. CDR3: CASSSTSGMSYNEQFF. CDR3 DNA sequence: TGTGCCAGCAGCTCTACTAGCGGGATGTCCTACAATGAGCAGTTCTTC.

Details on this clone: This sample also contains other DNA sequences that code for the same CDR3. The rearrangement joins TRBV4-2 to TRBJ2-7; D ambiguous. Germline V gives CDR1 LGHNA, CDR2 YNFKEQ. V was pared by 3 bases and J by 5 bases, with 11 bases between. The CDR3 has 13 amino acids. As DNA, the CDR3 is TGTGCCAGCAGCCAGCTCTTAATGGACGAGCAGTACTTC. Its translation is CASSQLLMDEQYF.

V is TRBV5-4 and J is TRBJ2-2; TRBD1 agrees at 7 bases. Germline CDR1 and CDR2: SGHNT and YYREEE (reference sequence). J was trimmed by 5 bases and V by 2 bases; bases with no gene match: 6. The CDR3 spans 15 residues. In DNA, the CDR3 is TGTGCCAGCAGCTTTAAGGGGGCGGTGACCGGGGAGCTGTTTTTT. Its translation: CASSFKGAVTGELFF.

The CDR3 loop is CASSRQPNEKLFF. The DNA of the CDR3 is TGTGCCAGTAGTAGACAGCCTAATGAAAAACTGTTTTTT. The chain couples TRBV19 to TRBJ1-4; weak D call: TRBD1 (5 bases). Germline loops: CDR1 LNHDA, CDR2 SQIVND (reference sequence). V lost 4 bases, J lost 3 bases, and 6 bases lay in between. This CDR3 is built from 13 residues. The full variable domain, rest sourced from reference TRBV19 and TRBJ1-4, is DGGITQSPKYLFRKEGQNVTLSCEQNLNHDAMYWYRQDPGQGLRLIYYSQIVNDFQKGDIAEGYSVSREKKESFPLTVTSAQKNPTAFYLCASSRQPNEKLFFGSGTQLSVL.

DNA for the CDR3: TGTGCCAGCAGTACCAGACAGGGGAATGGCTACACCTTC. It codes for CASSTRQGNGYTF. The chain uses TRBV27 and TRBJ1-2, with TRBD1 matching 8 bases. The germline V gene has CDR1 MNHEY and CDR2 SMNVEV (reference sequence). The CDR3 has 13 residues. The ends lost 5 bases at V and 6 bases at J; junction bases unmatched: 5.

The chain recombines TRBV7-2 with TRBJ1-6; D is uncertain. CDR1 and CDR2 from the germline V gene are SGHTA and FQGNSA. The CDR3 extends over 14 amino acids. The V end was cut by 5 bases, the J end by 8 bases, with 13 bases between. The CDR3 DNA reads as TGTGCCAGCAGCGAACGGATCAGAGATTCACCCCTCCACTTT. Its protein is CASSERIRDSPLHF.

V is TRBV30 and J is TRBJ2-5; TRBD2 aligns across 10 bases. J was trimmed by 5 bases and V by 8 bases; bases with no gene match: 11. Germline V gene sequence: CDR1 GTSNPN, CDR2 SVGIG (reference sequence). There are 14 residues in the CDR3. The CDR3 region is CALRAAGGWETQYF. The CDR3 coding sequence is TGTGCCCTTAGGGCAGCGGGGGGGTGGGAGACCCAGTACTTC.

The chain is built from TRBV5-1 and TRBJ2-1; D is undetermined. The germline V and J ends were trimmed by 7 bases and 0 bases, with 14 bases remaining between them. CDR3 size: 15 residues. Germline V CDR1 and CDR2: SGHRS, YFSETQ. The CDR3 is CASLPGVTSYNEQFF. CDR3 sequence (DNA): TGCGCCAGCTTGCCGGGCGTGACCTCCTACAATGAGCAGTTCTTC.

The CDR3 DNA is TGCGCCAGCAGCTTGCTAGAGAAAAACATTCAGTACTTC. It translates to CASSLLEKNIQYF. The V and J genes are TRBV5-1 and TRBJ2-4, with D unclear. V dropped 1 base and J dropped 4 bases, with 6 bases sitting between them. This CDR3 is 13 amino acids long. Per the germline V gene, CDR1 is SGHRS and CDR2 is YFSETQ.

V is TRBV7-8 and J is TRBJ2-4, with 8 nucleotides matching TRBD1. The CDR3 runs 16 residues. CDR1 and CDR2 from the germline V gene are SGHVS and FQNEAQ. V was pared by 2 bases and J by 6 bases, with 9 bases of the junction left unmatched. Here the CDR3 DNA reads TGTGCCAGCAGCTTATTTTCCAGGGGGCTCGTAAACATTCAGTACTTC. Translating it yields CASSLFSRGLVNIQYF. Looking up the rest from reference TRBV7-8 and TRBJ2-4 gives the full variable domain: GAGVSQSPRYKVAKRGQDVALRCDPISGHVSLFWYQQALGQGPEFLTYFQNEAQLDKSGLPSDRFFAERPEGSVSTLKIQRTQQEDSAVYLCASSLFSRGLVNIQYFGAGTRLSVL.

The chain couples TRBV20-1 to TRBJ2-1, with unresolved D. The CDR3 loop spans 11 amino acids. The germline V and J ends were trimmed by 6 bases and 0 bases, with 3 bases remaining between them. The germline CDR1 and CDR2 sequences are DFQATT and SNEGSKA (reference sequence). Here the CDR3 DNA reads TGCAGTGCAGTCTCCTACAATGAGCAGTTCTTC. Translation gives CSAVSYNEQFF.

The chain carries TRBV19 and TRBJ2-7; 7 bases agree with TRBD1. The CDR3 consists of 15 residues. Germline lookup yields CDR1 LNHDA and CDR2 SQIVND (reference sequence). V shed 3 bases and J 6 bases; nucleotides not matched to a gene: 11. As DNA, the CDR3 is TGTGCCAGTAGTATCTCGACAGGGACGGCCGGCGAGCAGTACTTC. This sequence encodes CASSISTGTAGEQYF.